Listed here is a single T cell receptor beta chain. This entry is derived from a study of blood T cell repertoires in COVID-19. The protocol was immunoSEQ multiplex PCR, while the TCRdb copy is restricted to in-frame clones and leaves out a portion. The table shows about 68,000 clones, with 85% occurring only once. CDR3 length equals 17 residues. The V gene lost 3 bases and the J gene lost 3 bases, with 18 bases spanning the gap. CDR1 and CDR2 (germline): MGHDK, SYGVNS. The chain couples TRBV25-1 to TRBJ1-3; D is ambiguous. The specimen sequenced was peripheral blood. This sequence originates from a man aged 45-65 years with acute or convalescent COVID-19. The CDR3 region has the DNA TGTGCCAGCAGTGACCGCACTAGCGGCCGGATTGGAAACACCATATATTTT. As protein: CASSDRTSGRIGNTIYF.